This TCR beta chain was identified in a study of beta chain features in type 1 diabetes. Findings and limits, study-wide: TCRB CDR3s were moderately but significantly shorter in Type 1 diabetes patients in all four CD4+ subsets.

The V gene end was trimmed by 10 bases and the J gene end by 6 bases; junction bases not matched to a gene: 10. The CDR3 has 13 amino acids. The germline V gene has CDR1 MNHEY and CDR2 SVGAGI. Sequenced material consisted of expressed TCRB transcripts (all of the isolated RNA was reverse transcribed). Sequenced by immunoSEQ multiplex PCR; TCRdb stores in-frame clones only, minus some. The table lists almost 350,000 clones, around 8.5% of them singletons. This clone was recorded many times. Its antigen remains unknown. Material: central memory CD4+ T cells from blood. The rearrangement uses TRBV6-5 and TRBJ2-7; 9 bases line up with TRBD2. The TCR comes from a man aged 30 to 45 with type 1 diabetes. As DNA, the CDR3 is TGTGCCACCCGGCGGGGGGGCCGGATCGAGCAGTACTTC. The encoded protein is CATRRGGRIEQYF.